The 11 T cell receptor beta chains presented below share a single source sample, sequenced in a study of blood T cell repertoires in COVID-19. TCRdb keeps only in-frame clones here, not all; method: immunoSEQ multiplex PCR. The sample holds approximately 220,000 clones, around 84% seen once. Sequenced: peripheral blood. These receptors were taken from a man in his 60s with acute or convalescent COVID-19.

This clone was counted only a few times. The V and J genes are TRBV7-9 and TRBJ2-2, with D perhaps matching TRBD1 (5 bases). Trimming took 8 bases from V and 6 from J, leaving 13 bases between them. This CDR3 has 13 amino acids. Per germline, CDR1 SEHNR and CDR2 FQNEAQ (reference sequence). DNA for the CDR3: TGTGCCAGCTCAGCAGGGATCGCCGGGGAGCTGTTTTTT. Translating it yields CASSAGIAGELFF.

This clone was detected only a few times. The genes are TRBV9 and TRBJ2-3; 9 bases fit TRBD2. The CDR3 totals 14 residues. CDR1 and CDR2 from the germline V gene are SGDLS and YYNGEE. V shed 6 bases, J shed 0 bases, and the junction held 2 bases outside the gene matches. The CDR3 protein is CASNAGGSTDTQYF. For the CDR3, the DNA is TGTGCCAGCAATGCGGGGGGGAGCACAGATACGCAGTATTTT.

The chain couples TRBV11-2 to TRBJ2-3; the match to TRBD2 covers 8 bases. Trimming took 3 bases from V and 2 from J; bases not matched to a gene: 7. Germline values: CDR1 SGHAT, CDR2 FQNNGV. CDR3 size: 16 residues. The CDR3 is CASSLGGGTFTDTQYF. In DNA form, the CDR3 reads TGTGCCAGCAGCTTGGGCGGGGGGACATTCACAGATACGCAGTATTTT.

The V and J genes are TRBV19 and TRBJ1-1, with TRBD1 matching 9 bases. CDR1 is LNHDA, CDR2 SQIVND, per germline (reference sequence). The CDR3 totals 13 residues. The ends lost 9 bases at V and 4 bases at J; junction bases unmatched: 6. CDR3 amino acids: CASRQGVITEAFF. CDR3 sequence (DNA): TGTGCCAGCCGACAGGGGGTAATCACTGAAGCTTTCTTT.

As DNA, the CDR3 is TGTGCCAGCAGCAGGGGACAGGGGCAGGTACCCAATCAGCCCCAGCATTTT. It translates to CASSRGQGQVPNQPQHF. The chain links TRBV21-1 to TRBJ1-5; the table calls TRBD1, which could not be checked here. TRBV21-1 constitutes a pseudogene. The CDR3 contains 17 residues.

This chain connects TRBV28 to TRBJ2-7; 9 bases map to TRBD2. After removal of 1 base from V and 5 bases from J, the junction contained 6 bases not matched to a gene. CDR1 MDHEN and CDR2 SYDVKM come from the germline V gene. This CDR3 has 15 residues. The DNA of the CDR3 is TGTGCCAGCAGTTTATTTGCGGGGGGGTCCCACGAGCAGTACTTC. Translating gives CASSLFAGGSHEQYF.

This sequence joins TRBV28 and TRBJ1-5; D is perhaps TRBD1 (5 bases). The CDR3 runs 15 residues. V lost 2 bases to trimming and J lost 0 bases, with 8 bases between them. In germline, CDR1 is MDHEN, CDR2 SYDVKM. CDR3 DNA: TGTGCCAGCAGTTTAAATCAGGGTAGCAATCAGCCCCAGCATTTT. This sequence encodes CASSLNQGSNQPQHF.

The chain is built from TRBV7-9 and TRBJ1-2; D may be TRBD1 (5 bases). Between the trimmed V and J ends, which lost 3 bases and 6 bases, there was a span of 11 bases. CDR3 length equals 13 residues. Germline V CDR1 and CDR2: SEHNR, FQNEAQ (reference sequence). The CDR3, as DNA: TGTGCCAGCAGCTTGGAGTTGACAGATGGCTACACCTTC. As protein: CASSLELTDGYTF.

The rearrangement links TRBV27 to TRBJ1-1; TRBD1 is a possible D gene (5 bases). The CDR3 consists of 13 residues. Germline values: CDR1 MNHEY, CDR2 SMNVEV (reference sequence). V lost 4 bases and J 7 bases, leaving 13 bases between the germline ends. The CDR3 loop is CASSWGDGGEAFF. The CDR3 nucleotides read TGTGCCAGCAGTTGGGGGGACGGGGGTGAAGCTTTCTTT.

The rearrangement joins TRBV29-1 to TRBJ1-1; no firm D call. V was trimmed by 4 bases and J by 7 bases, leaving 7 bases between them. Per the germline V gene, CDR1 is SQVTM and CDR2 is ANQGSEA. The CDR3 sequence is 10 residues long. CDR3 DNA sequence: TGCAGCGTTGTTTCGGGTGAAGCTTTCTTT. Translating gives CSVVSGEAFF. Filled out from reference TRBV29-1 and TRBJ1-1, the complete variable domain reads SAVISQKPSRDICQRGTSLTIQCQVDSQVTMMFWYRQQPGQSLTLIATANQGSEATYESGFVIDKFPISRPNLTFSTLTVSNMSPEDSSIYLCSVVSGEAFFGQGTRLTVV.

V gene TRBV10-1 combines with J gene TRBJ2-3; 8 bases are shared with TRBD1. CDR3 length equals 16 residues. In germline, CDR1 is WNHNN, CDR2 SYGVQD (reference sequence). V lost 6 bases and J lost 0; bases outside the gene matches: 8. As DNA, the CDR3 is TGCGCCAGCAGCCCTGCAGGGGGCCCCAGCACAGATACGCAGTATTTT. Translated, it gives CASSPAGGPSTDTQYF.